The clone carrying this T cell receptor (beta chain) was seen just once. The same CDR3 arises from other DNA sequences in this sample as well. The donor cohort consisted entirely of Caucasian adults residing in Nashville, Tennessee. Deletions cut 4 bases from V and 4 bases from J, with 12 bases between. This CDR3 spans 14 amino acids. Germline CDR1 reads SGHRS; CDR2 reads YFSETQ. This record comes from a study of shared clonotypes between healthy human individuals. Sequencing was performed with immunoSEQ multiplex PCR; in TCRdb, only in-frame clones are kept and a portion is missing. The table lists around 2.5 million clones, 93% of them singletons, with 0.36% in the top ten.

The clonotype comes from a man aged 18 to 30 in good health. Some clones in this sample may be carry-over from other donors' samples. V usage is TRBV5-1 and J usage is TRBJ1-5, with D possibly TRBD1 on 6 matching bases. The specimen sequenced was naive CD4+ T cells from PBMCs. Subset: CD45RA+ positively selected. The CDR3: CASSLGGTNQPQHF. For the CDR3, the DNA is TGCGCCAGCAGCCTAGGGGGGACGAATCAGCCCCAGCATTTT.